This is a list of T cell receptor beta chains from one sample in a study of blood T cell repertoires in COVID-19. The repertoire was sequenced with immunoSEQ multiplex PCR; TCRdb's copy has only in-frame clones and lacks some. The repertoire holds around 270,000 clones, with approximately 83% as singletons. Specimen: PBMCs or T cells enriched from blood (not recorded which). The origin of the receptors is a woman aged 25 to 39 who had recovered from COVID-19. CDR3s include the opening cysteine and the closing phenylalanine or tryptophan.

>TRBV3-1/TRBV3-2|TRBJ2-2
CASSPLGYNTGELFF
>TRBV9|TRBJ2-7
CASSETTGLVGEQYF
>TRBV2|TRBJ2-7
CASRQTGSGEQYF
>TRBV18|TRBJ1-4
CASSLSIPGTGDEKLFF
>TRBV7-2|TRBJ2-5
CASSTRLAGTQYF
>TRBV28|TRBJ2-3
CASSLRGTDTQYF
>TRBV14|TRBJ2-7
CASRDRGSYEQYF
>TRBV29-1|TRBJ2-7
CSVEDGGRSSYEQYF
>TRBV6-2/TRBV6-3|TRBJ1-4
CASSYPTQGQVVNEKLFF
>TRBV19|TRBJ1-5
CASSPQGAGQPQHF
>TRBV3-1/TRBV3-2|TRBJ2-3
CASRFTTGGTQYF
>TRBV19|TRBJ2-4
CASKRSGRENIQYF
>TRBV5-1|TRBJ2-3
CASSWGTSESTDTQYF
>TRBV27|TRBJ2-1
CASSFSGLAGGPRSYNEQFF
>TRBV5-5|TRBJ2-2
CASSFTASGNTGELFF
>TRBV27|TRBJ2-1
CASSLTSGHNEQFF